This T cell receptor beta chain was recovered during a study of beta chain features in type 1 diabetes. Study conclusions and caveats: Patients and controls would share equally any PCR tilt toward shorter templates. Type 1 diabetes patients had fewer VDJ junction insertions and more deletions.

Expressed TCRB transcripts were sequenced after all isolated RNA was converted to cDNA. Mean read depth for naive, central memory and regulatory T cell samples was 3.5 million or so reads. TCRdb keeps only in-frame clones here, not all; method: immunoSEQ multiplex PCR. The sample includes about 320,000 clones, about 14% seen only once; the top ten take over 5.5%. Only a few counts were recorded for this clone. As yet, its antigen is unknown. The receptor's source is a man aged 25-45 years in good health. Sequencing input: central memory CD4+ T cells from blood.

CDR3 nucleotide sequence: TGTGCCAGCGATCTAGCGGTCACTGGGAATGAGCAGTTCTTC. This codes for CASDLAVTGNEQFF. The rearrangement uses TRBV6-1 and TRBJ2-1, with TRBD2 matching 7 bases. This CDR3 spans 14 amino acids. With 8 bases clipped from V and 7 bases from J, the junction kept 11 bases outside the gene matches. Germline CDR1 and CDR2: MNHNS and SASEGT.